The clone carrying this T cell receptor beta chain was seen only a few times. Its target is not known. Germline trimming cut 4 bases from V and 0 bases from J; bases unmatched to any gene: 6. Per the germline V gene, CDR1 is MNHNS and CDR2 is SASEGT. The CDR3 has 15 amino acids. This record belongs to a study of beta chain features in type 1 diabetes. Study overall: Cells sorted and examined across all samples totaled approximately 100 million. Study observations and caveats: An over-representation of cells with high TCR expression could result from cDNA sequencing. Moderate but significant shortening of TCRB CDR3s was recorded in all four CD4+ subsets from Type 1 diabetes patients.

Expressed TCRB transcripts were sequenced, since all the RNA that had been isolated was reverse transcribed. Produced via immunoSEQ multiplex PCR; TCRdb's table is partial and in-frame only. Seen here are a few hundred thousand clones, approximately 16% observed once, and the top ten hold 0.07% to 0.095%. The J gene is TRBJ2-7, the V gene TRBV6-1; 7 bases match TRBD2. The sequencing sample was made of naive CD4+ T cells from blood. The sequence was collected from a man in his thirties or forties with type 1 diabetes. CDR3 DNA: TGTGCCAGCAGTGTAAGCGGGGCCGACTCCTACGAGCAGTACTTC. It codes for CASSVSGADSYEQYF.